Below, 14 T cell receptor beta chains from the same sample are listed, as sequenced in a study of CD4 and CD8 cells across lung adenocarcinoma regions. TCRdb re-called the PCR reads with MiXCR, one entry per CDR3 protein. The sample comprises approximately 4,200 distinct CDR3 sequences, 60% to 75% of which are singletons, and roughly 16% rests with the top ten. Material: CD4+ T cells from the center of a lung tumor. Source of these receptors: a male donor with lung adenocarcinoma. The CD4 and CD8 labels of this study may be unreliable.

The rearrangement uses TRBV28 and TRBJ2-1, with 12 positions matching TRBD2. The end of the DNA fits TRBJ2-4 better, so the J call may be wrong. Germline CDR1 reads MDHEN; CDR2 reads SYDVKM. This CDR3 has 17 amino acids. This chain's CDR3 is CASSKTSGSSGGIAQYF. CDR3 nucleotides: TGTGCCAGCAGTAAGACTAGCGGGAGTTCGGGCGGTATCGCTCAGTACTTC.

The genes are TRBV25-1 and TRBJ2-7, with 12 bases fitting TRBD1. This CDR3 is 16 amino acids long. Losses at the gene ends were 4 bases for V and 4 bases for J; bases not matched to a gene: 8. Germline V gene data show CDR1 as MGHDK and CDR2 as SYGVNS. The CDR3 DNA sequence: TGTGCCAGCAGTGGGGGGACAGGGGGCAATTTGTACGAGCAGTACTTC. Its protein product is CASSGGTGGNLYEQYF.

V and J are TRBV6-1 and TRBJ2-1; the match to TRBD2 covers 11 bases. With 7 bases clipped from V and 4 bases from J, the junction kept 3 bases outside the gene matches. The germline V gene encodes CDR1 MNHNS and CDR2 SASEGT. The CDR3 is 14 residues long. CDR3 nucleotides: TGTGCCAGCACGCTAGCGGGAGGATACAATGAGCAGTTCTTC. Amino acid sequence: CASTLAGGYNEQFF.

The table lists this clonotype with a count of one. The J gene is TRBJ2-1, the V gene TRBV11-2; D uncertain. There are 14 residues in the CDR3. V lost 2 bases to trimming and J lost 4 bases, with 9 bases between them. Germline assignment: CDR1 SGHAT and CDR2 FQNNGV. The CDR3 DNA sequence: TGTGCCAGCAGCTTACGGATAGGATACAATGAGCAGTTCTTC. This sequence encodes CASSLRIGYNEQFF.

The chain recombines TRBV7-9 with TRBJ1-6; D is perhaps TRBD1 (6 bases). The CDR3 loop spans 14 amino acids. V lost 5 bases and J lost 9, with 14 bases in between. Per germline, CDR1 SEHNR and CDR2 FQNEAQ (reference sequence). CDR3 sequence reads: CASSTQGSGSPLHF. CDR3 in DNA: TGTGCCAGCAGCACACAGGGTTCAGGTTCACCCCTCCACTTT.

As concerns this clonotype: A read error is possible here, since a much larger clone lies one base away. V is TRBV6-1 and J is TRBJ2-1; D is unclear. The end of the DNA is better explained by TRBJ2-7, so the J call may be wrong. Germline lookup yields CDR1 MNHNS and CDR2 SASEGT. The CDR3 is made up of 13 amino acids. CDR3 region: CASSSTPAIEQYF. CDR3 DNA: TGTGCCAGCAGCTCGACTCCAGCGATTGAGCAGTACTTC.

With respect to this clonotype: An end of the junction differs from the germline gene, which may be a read error. This sequence joins TRBV25-1 and TRBJ2-3, with D possibly being TRBD1 or TRBD2 (7 bases each). The germline V gene has CDR1 MGHDK and CDR2 SYGVNS. The CDR3 has 16 residues. The CDR3 region is CASSAAGGGARETQYF. The CDR3 nucleotides are TGTGCCAGCAGTGCGGCAGGGGGAGGGGCCCGAGAGACGCAGTATTTC.

This clonotype was picked up a small number of times. V gene TRBV6-4 combines with J gene TRBJ1-1; no firm D call. CDR1 is MRHNA and CDR2 is SNTAGT in the germline V gene. The germline V and J ends were trimmed by 3 bases and 1 base, with 6 bases remaining between them. The CDR3 is 13 residues long. CDR3 coding DNA: TGTGCCAGCAGTGAACAGCAGAACACTGAAGCTTTCTTT. Amino acid sequence: CASSEQQNTEAFF.

This clonotype has a handful of counts. Sequence at one end of the junction differs from germline and may be a read error. This chain joins TRBV10-2 and TRBJ2-5, with 8 positions matching TRBD2. From germline, CDR1 is WSHSY and CDR2 SAAADI. The CDR3 has 14 residues. The CDR3 nucleotides read TGTGCGGGGAGCGGGGGACGGGACCAAGATACGCAGTACTTC. Translating gives CAGSGGRDQDTQYF.

This clonotype is labeled as medium-sized. The chain carries TRBV24-1 and TRBJ2-7, with a possible D match to TRBD1 (6 bases). The CDR3 is 16 residues long. Germline V lookup: CDR1 KGHDR, CDR2 SFDVKD. V dropped 0 bases and J dropped 2 bases, with 13 bases sitting between them. The CDR3 DNA is TGTGCCACCAGTGATTTGCTCCGTGGACAGCCCTACGAGCAGTACTTC. It encodes CATSDLLRGQPYEQYF.

This chain uses TRBV24-1 with TRBJ2-4; 9 nucleotides match TRBD2. Germline V gives CDR1 KGHDR, CDR2 SFDVKD. V dropped 4 bases and J dropped 13; count of bases not matched to a gene: 25. This CDR3 region has 19 residues. CDR3 bases: TGTGCCACCAGTGACCCCCTTTGGTCGGGCGGGGGGGGCACAGACACGCAGTACTTC. This translates into CATSDPLWSGGGGTDTQYF.

The CDR3 spells CASSSFGYLQPQHF. The CDR3 region has the DNA TGTGCCAGCAGTTCTTTCGGGTATCTCCAGCCCCAGCATTTT. The genes are TRBV6-5 and TRBJ1-5; D unresolved. CDR1 is MNHEY and CDR2 is SVGAGI in the germline V gene. The CDR3 is 14 residues long. V lost 4 bases and J 7 bases, leaving 14 bases between the germline ends.

This chain connects TRBV6-1 to TRBJ1-1; 10 bases are shared with TRBD1. The V gene end was trimmed by 6 bases and the J gene end by 10 bases; junction bases not matched to a gene: 11. The CDR3 contains 14 residues. Germline CDR1 MNHNS, CDR2 SASEGT. DNA for the CDR3: TGTGCCAGCAGCCCTAGAAGGGGACAGGGGAGAGCTTTCTTT. It yields the protein CASSPRRGQGRAFF.

This rearrangement joins TRBV6-1 to TRBJ2-1; 9 bases match TRBD1. Near its end, the DNA agrees better with TRBJ2-7, so the J call may be wrong. This CDR3 contains 15 residues. Germline V gene sequence: CDR1 MNHNS, CDR2 SASEGT. The CDR3 loop reads CASSKMGQGDYEQYF. The CDR3, as DNA: TGTGCCAGCAGCAAAATGGGACAGGGTGACTACGAGCAGTACTTC.